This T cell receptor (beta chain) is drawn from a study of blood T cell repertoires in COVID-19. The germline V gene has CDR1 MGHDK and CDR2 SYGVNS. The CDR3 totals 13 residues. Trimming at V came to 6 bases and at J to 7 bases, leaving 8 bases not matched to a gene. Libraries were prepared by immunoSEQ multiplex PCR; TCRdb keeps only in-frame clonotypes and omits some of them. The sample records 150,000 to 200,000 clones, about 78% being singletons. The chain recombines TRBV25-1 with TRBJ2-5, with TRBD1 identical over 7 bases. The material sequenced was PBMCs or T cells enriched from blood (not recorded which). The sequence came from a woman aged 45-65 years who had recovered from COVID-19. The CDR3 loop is CASSGTDVGTQYF. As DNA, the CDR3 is TGTGCCAGCAGCGGGACAGACGTCGGGACCCAGTACTTC.